Each of the 5 T cell receptor delta chains below was sequenced from the same sample in a study of γδ T cells in repeated Plasmodium falciparum infection. TCRdb reprocessed the multiplex PCR reads through CATT. The sample includes about 50,000 delta-chain clones, approximately 2% of them seen just once. Vgamma9/Vdelta2+ and Vdelta2-negative gammadelta T cells were flow-sorted from PBMC for bulk sequencing. The sample was gamma-delta T cells from blood. These receptor sequences come from a pool of human donors (malaria-infected and uninfected, not separated).

A word on this clone: TCRdb's listed protein matches a much larger clone and diverges from this DNA's translation at residue 6, likely through a read error; the protein shown comes from the DNA. The V gene is TRAV38-2/DV8, the J gene TRDJ1; unclear D gene. TCRdb does not report a J gene; here it was assigned by matching the DNA to germline references. The CDR3 totals 14 residues. Germline CDR1 is TSESDYY and CDR2 is QEAYKQQN. V dropped 1 base and J dropped 8 bases, with 15 bases sitting between them. The CDR3 coding sequence is TGTGCTTATAGGAGCCTGTATCTCAGGACGAAACTCATCTTT. This encodes CAYRSLYLRTKLIF.

Points on this clone: This is likely an artifact of a read error, given a far larger clone one base away. This specimen includes other DNA sequences encoding the same CDR3. The chain uses TRDV1 and TRDJ1; TRDD3 is a possible D gene (6 bases). No J gene is reported in TCRdb; it was inferred here by comparing the DNA with germline. This CDR3 region has 20 residues. Trimming pared 0 bases from V and 0 bases from J, leaving 23 bases between. Germline lookup yields CDR1 TSWWSYY and CDR2 QGS. CDR3 loop: CALGELQVRGCPYYTDKLIF. CDR3 sequence (DNA): TGTGCTCTTGGGGAACTTCAGGTCAGGGGATGCCCCTATTACACCGATAAACTCATCTTT.

This clone was found many times. The protein that TCRdb holds for this DNA derives from a much larger clone and differs from the translated DNA at residue 9, which likely indicates a read error; the protein shown here is translated from the DNA. This rearrangement joins TRDV3 to TRDJ1; the D gene is possibly TRDD3 (6 bases). The J gene, left out of TCRdb, was set here by checking the DNA against germline. CDR3 length: 18 amino acids. Per germline, CDR1 TVYSNPD and CDR2 GDNSRS (reference sequence). Trimming left V 2 bases short and J 2 bases short, with 27 bases between. The DNA of the CDR3 is TGTGCCTTTGGAGGGCTTTACTGGGAGATACGAAAAACCGATAAACTCATCTTT. Protein: CAFGGLYWEIRKTDKLIF.

Notes on this clone: A read error is likely here: a far larger clone is one base away. This CDR3 is also generated by other DNA sequences in the sample. The J gene was not called, though the V gene is TRDV2; the D segment call TRDD3 is taken from the table without a DNA check. The CDR3 contains 20 residues. Germline-derived CDR1 and CDR2 are GEAIGNYY and EKD. In DNA form, the CDR3 reads TGTGCCTGTGACACGATATTACTGGGGGATACGCGGGCTTACACCGATAAACTCATTTTT. This sequence encodes CACDTILLGDTRAYTDKLIF.

On this clone itself: A read error likely explains this, since a far larger clone differs by one base. Other DNA sequences in the sample encode the same CDR3. This chain joins TRDV2 and TRDJ1; unclear D gene. Here the J gene was assigned by germline matching of the DNA, as TCRdb has none. CDR3 length: 13 residues. Germline V gives CDR1 GEAIGNYY, CDR2 EKD. The chain's CDR3 is CACDPMNTDKLIF. The CDR3 DNA reads as TGTGCTTGTGACCCGATGAACACCGATAAACTCATCTTT.